This entry lists 7 T cell receptor beta chains sequenced from one sample in a study of blood T cell repertoires in COVID-19. Sequenced by immunoSEQ multiplex PCR; TCRdb stores in-frame clones only, minus some. The sample has approximately 280,000 clones, 75% to 90% seen once. The sequencing sample was made of peripheral blood. Receptors originate from an older woman with acute or convalescent COVID-19.

The rearrangement joins TRBV10-3 to TRBJ1-2; 11 bases are a match to TRBD1. This CDR3 region has 15 residues. Germline V gene data show CDR1 as ENHRY and CDR2 as SYGVKD. V shed 5 bases, J shed 1 base, and the junction held 3 bases outside the gene matches. This CDR3 is CAISSGTGGNYGYTF. In DNA form, the CDR3 reads TGTGCCATCAGTTCCGGGACAGGGGGTAACTATGGCTACACCTTC.

V usage is TRBV27 and J usage is TRBJ1-2; 7 nucleotides match TRBD1. This CDR3 region has 17 residues. With V trimmed by 6 bases and J by 2 bases, 15 bases remained unmatched. Germline CDR1 MNHEY, CDR2 SMNVEV (reference sequence). In DNA, the CDR3 is TGTGCCAGCAGGGGGCGACAGGGACAACAACCAAACTATGGCTACACCTTC. It yields the protein CASRGRQGQQPNYGYTF.

The V and J genes are TRBV5-5 and TRBJ1-6; 9 nucleotides match TRBD1. CDR1 and CDR2 from the germline V gene are SGHKS and YYEKEE (reference sequence). The CDR3 loop spans 15 amino acids. The J segment lost 9 bases and the V segment lost 4 bases, leaving 8 bases of the junction unmatched. The CDR3 reads CASSGQDRGSSPLHF. CDR3 DNA: TGTGCCAGCAGCGGACAGGACAGGGGCAGTTCACCCCTCCACTTT.

This rearrangement joins TRBV19 to TRBJ1-2, with TRBD1 matching 9 bases. The CDR3 contains 14 residues. CDR1 is LNHDA and CDR2 is SQIVND in the germline V gene (reference sequence). The trim removed 11 bases at V and 5 bases at J, leaving 12 bases unmatched. The CDR3: CASTSAGTGYGYTF. As DNA, the CDR3 is TGTGCCTCAACCAGCGCCGGGACAGGGTATGGCTACACCTTC.

This clone appeared once. The V and J genes are TRBV10-3 and TRBJ1-5, with D maybe TRBD1 (6 bases). This CDR3 has 15 residues. Trimming took off 3 bases at V and 6 bases at J, with 15 bases between the two ends. CDR1 and CDR2 from the germline V gene are ENHRY and SYGVKD. In DNA, the CDR3 is TGTGCCATCAGTGAAAGGGGGGGGACCGGTCAGCCCCAGCATTTT. It codes for CAISERGGTGQPQHF.

This chain joins TRBV29-1 and TRBJ2-7; D perhaps matches TRBD1 (6 bases). CDR1 SQVTM and CDR2 ANQGSEA come from the germline V gene. V shed 4 bases and J shed 3 bases, with 13 bases lying between them. This CDR3 spans 13 amino acids. The CDR3 DNA reads as TGCAGCGTTGTCGGGACACCGCTCTACGAGCAGTACTTC. Its protein product is CSVVGTPLYEQYF.

This clone appeared a single time. The chain carries TRBV6-5 and TRBJ1-5; D is uncertain. Germline V gene sequence: CDR1 MNHEY, CDR2 SVGAGI. The V gene lost 6 bases and the J gene lost 0 bases, with 9 bases spanning the gap. The CDR3 sequence is 14 residues long. In DNA, the CDR3 is TGTGCCAGCAGGCTCCAGAATAGCAATCAGCCCCAGCATTTT. Translated: CASRLQNSNQPQHF.